These 32 T cell receptor beta chains came from one sample sequenced in a study of cytomegalovirus exposure and HLA in healthy donors. PCR primers comprised 60 Vbeta and 13 Jbeta primers. TCRdb keeps only in-frame clones here, not all; method: immunoSEQ multiplex PCR. The sample lists around 220,000 clones, more than 60% occurring once. Material: PBMCs. The source is a man in his forties in good health and CMV-seronegative.

This chain joins TRBV2 and TRBJ1-6; tentatively, D is TRBD1 (5 bases). CDR3 length equals 13 residues. V was trimmed by 7 bases and J by 6 bases, leaving 10 bases between them. Germline CDR1 and CDR2: SNHLY and FYNNEI. CDR3: CASMGQVNSPLHF. Here the CDR3 DNA reads TGTGCCAGCATGGGGCAGGTTAATTCACCCCTCCACTTT.

The chain carries TRBV4-3 and TRBJ2-6, with D possibly being TRBD2 (7 bases). CDR1 is LGHNA, CDR2 YSLEER, per germline. CDR3 length: 19 amino acids. V shed 2 bases and J shed 2 bases, with 19 bases lying between them. The chain's CDR3 is CASSQRGGGGAPGANVLTF. CDR3 nucleotide sequence: TGCGCCAGCAGCCAACGGGGAGGGGGGGGCGCACCTGGGGCCAACGTCCTGACTTTC.

The count of this clone is one. This rearrangement joins TRBV29-1 to TRBJ2-3; TRBD2 matches 12 bases. Germline CDR1 is SQVTM and CDR2 is ANQGSEA. V gave up 2 bases and J gave up 6 bases; unmatched junction bases: 3. The CDR3 is 14 amino acids. The CDR3 DNA reads TGCAGCGTTGAACTAGCGGGAGGGCCTGATACGCAGTATTTT. Protein sequence: CSVELAGGPDTQYF.

The genes are TRBV9 and TRBJ2-3; weak D call: TRBD2 (5 bases). This CDR3 spans 14 amino acids. Per the germline V gene, CDR1 is SGDLS and CDR2 is YYNGEE. Trimming took off 0 bases at V and 3 bases at J, with 8 bases between the two ends. Here the CDR3 DNA reads TGTGCCAGCAGCGTAGGACTACCGACAGATACGCAGTATTTT. Protein: CASSVGLPTDTQYF.

This clone appeared a single time. V gene TRBV28 combines with J gene TRBJ1-5, with 8 nucleotides matching TRBD1. V trimming: 4 bases; J trimming: 7 bases; junction bases outside the gene matches: 6. Germline-derived CDR1 and CDR2 are MDHEN and SYDVKM. The CDR3 has 14 amino acids. The DNA for the CDR3 is TGTGCCAGCAGTTCCAGGGGGCATCGACAGCCCCAGCATTTT. It encodes CASSSRGHRQPQHF.

Details on this clone: The sample holds other DNA sequences that translate to the same CDR3. The V call is TRBV28, the J call TRBJ1-1; D gene uncertain. The V and J ends lost 2 bases and 0 bases respectively, with 7 bases between them. Germline assignment: CDR1 MDHEN and CDR2 SYDVKM. The CDR3 has 14 residues. CDR3 protein: CASSLGQMNTEAFF. DNA for the CDR3: TGTGCCAGCAGTTTAGGGCAGATGAACACTGAAGCTTTCTTT.

This clone was found once. V is TRBV11-2 and J is TRBJ1-3; tentative D call: TRBD1 (5 bases). The V and J ends lost 5 bases and 8 bases respectively, with 10 bases between them. The CDR3 contains 12 residues. The germline gives CDR1 SGHAT, CDR2 FQNNGV. For the CDR3, the DNA is TGTGCCAGCAGCCAGGGAGGGCACACCATATATTTT. It specifies CASSQGGHTIYF.

This clone showed up just once. Other nucleotide sequences from this sample produce the same CDR3. The chain links TRBV7-2 to TRBJ1-4, with D unresolved. The length of the CDR3 is 11 residues. The V gene lost 5 bases and the J gene lost 8 bases, with 6 bases spanning the gap. Germline loops: CDR1 SGHTA, CDR2 FQGNSA. CDR3 loop: CASSPGEKLFF. CDR3 bases: TGTGCCAGCAGCCCGGGGGAAAAACTGTTTTTT.

This chain connects TRBV4-1 to TRBJ2-1; 10 nucleotides agree with TRBD2. Germline V gene sequence: CDR1 MGHRA, CDR2 YSYEKL. CDR3 size: 16 residues. After removal of 5 bases from V and 4 bases from J, the junction contained 8 bases not matched to a gene. In nucleotides, the CDR3 is TGCGCCAGCAGCTCCCCTGAGGGACTAGCGTACAATGAGCAGTTCTTC. This encodes CASSSPEGLAYNEQFF.

This clone was detected only once. The chain recombines TRBV7-9 with TRBJ2-4; 7 nucleotides agree with TRBD1. From germline, CDR1 is SEHNR and CDR2 FQNEAQ (reference sequence). J lost 6 bases, V lost 5 bases, and 7 bases had no gene match. This CDR3 has 14 residues. The DNA of the CDR3 is TGTGCCAGCAGCAAAGGGGGCCAGGGAAACATTCAGTACTTC. Protein: CASSKGGQGNIQYF.

CDR3 DNA: TGCGCCAGCAGCCAAGCGGACAGGGTGAATTCACCCCTCCACTTT. The encoded protein is CASSQADRVNSPLHF. The V and J genes are TRBV4-1 and TRBJ1-6; 8 positions agree with TRBD1. CDR1 and CDR2 from the germline V gene are MGHRA and YSYEKL. V lost 1 base and J lost 7; bases outside the gene matches: 3. This CDR3 is 15 amino acids long.

The rearrangement joins TRBV9 to TRBJ1-6; possibly TRBD1 for D (5 bases). The CDR3 has 15 amino acids. Germline assignment: CDR1 SGDLS and CDR2 YYNGEE. V lost 0 bases and J 10 bases, leaving 14 bases between the germline ends. The CDR3 DNA follows: TGTGCCAGCAGCGTAGAGAGTCCAGGGTGGTCACCCCTCCACTTT. It is translated as CASSVESPGWSPLHF.

The rearrangement links TRBV6-6 to TRBJ2-7, with unresolved D. Trimming removed 0 bases at V and 3 bases at J, with 12 bases between. The CDR3 is 15 amino acids. Per the germline V gene, CDR1 is MNHNY and CDR2 is SVGAGI (reference sequence). The CDR3 reads CASSYSSLVSYEQYF. CDR3 sequence (DNA): TGTGCCAGCAGTTACTCTTCCCTAGTTAGCTACGAGCAGTACTTC.

The chain combines TRBV9 with TRBJ2-7, with a possible D match to TRBD1 (6 bases). The CDR3 contains 14 residues. V was cut by 4 bases and J by 2 bases, with 13 bases left in between. Germline lookup yields CDR1 SGDLS and CDR2 YYNGEE. The DNA of the CDR3 is TGTGCCAGCAGCCTCGGAACAGGGCCCTACGAGCAGTACTTC. Amino acids: CASSLGTGPYEQYF. Combining the CDR3 with reference TRBV9 and TRBJ2-7 gives the whole variable domain DSGVTQTPKHLITATGQRVTLRCSPRSGDLSVYWYQQSLDQGLQFLIQYYNGEERAKGNILERFSAQQFPDLHSELNLSSLELGDSALYFCASSLGTGPYEQYFGPGTRLTVT.

The rearrangement uses TRBV15 and TRBJ2-7, with 7 nucleotides matching TRBD1. V was clipped by 5 bases and J by 0 bases; unmatched bases: 7. CDR1 and CDR2 (germline): LNHNV, YYDKDF (reference sequence). The CDR3 is 15 residues long. CDR3: CATSPRQGISYEQYF. In nucleotides, the CDR3 is TGTGCCACCAGCCCCCGACAGGGCATCTCCTACGAGCAGTACTTC.

The chain combines TRBV11-2 with TRBJ2-3; D ambiguous. The V and J ends lost 5 bases and 2 bases respectively, with 14 bases between them. This CDR3 contains 15 residues. The germline CDR1 and CDR2 sequences are SGHAT and FQNNGV. DNA of the CDR3: TGTGCCAGCAGCCCATTCGTTTGGGCCACAGATACGCAGTATTTT. Amino acid sequence: CASSPFVWATDTQYF. Drawing the rest from reference TRBV11-2 and TRBJ2-3, the complete variable domain is EAGVAQSPRYKIIEKRQSVAFWCNPISGHATLYWYQQILGQGPKLLIQFQNNGVVDDSQLPKDRFSAERLKGVDSTLKIQPAKLEDSAVYLCASSPFVWATDTQYFGPGTRLTVL.

The genes are TRBV7-6 and TRBJ1-4; TRBD1 aligns across 10 bases. V shed 6 bases, J shed 7 bases, and the junction held 8 bases outside the gene matches. The CDR3 loop spans 15 amino acids. Germline loops: CDR1 SGHVS, CDR2 FNYEAQ. The CDR3 reads CASSRRQGAGEKLFF. The DNA for the CDR3 is TGTGCCAGCAGTCGTCGACAGGGGGCGGGTGAAAAACTGTTTTTT. Based on the CDR3 plus reference TRBV7-6 and TRBJ1-4, the full variable domain is GAGVSQSPRYKVTKRGQDVALRCDPISGHVSLYWYRQALGQGPEFLTYFNYEAQQDKSGLPNDRFSAERPEGSISTLTIQRTEQRDSAMYRCASSRRQGAGEKLFFGSGTQLSVL.

For the CDR3, the DNA is TGTGCCAGCAGTCGACTAGCGGGAGTAGGCCAAGAGACCCAGTACTTC. It is translated as CASSRLAGVGQETQYF. The chain is built from TRBV28 and TRBJ2-5, with 12 nucleotides matching TRBD2. V gave up 5 bases and J gave up 1 base; unmatched junction bases: 5. The CDR3 totals 16 residues. Germline CDR1 and CDR2: MDHEN and SYDVKM.

The chain employs TRBV6-6 and TRBJ2-5; D might be TRBD1 (5 bases). V was pared by 8 bases and J by 5 bases, with 12 bases between. Per germline, CDR1 MNHNY and CDR2 SVGAGI (reference sequence). CDR3 length: 12 amino acids. The CDR3 reads CASGGSGETQYF. The DNA of the CDR3 is TGTGCCAGCGGTGGGTCAGGGGAGACCCAGTACTTC.

The chain is built from TRBV9 and TRBJ2-1; 10 bases are a match to TRBD2. The CDR3 has 15 amino acids. V was pared by 4 bases and J by 8 bases, with 9 bases of the junction left unmatched. Germline values: CDR1 SGDLS, CDR2 YYNGEE. The CDR3 coding sequence is TGTGCCAGCAGCACCCTAGCGGGAGTCGGGTATGAGCAGTTCTTC. It translates to CASSTLAGVGYEQFF.

The V gene is TRBV19, the J gene TRBJ1-5; no clear D gene. Per the germline V gene, CDR1 is LNHDA and CDR2 is SQIVND (reference sequence). Deletions cut 1 base from V and 4 bases from J, with 17 bases between. The CDR3 totals 17 residues. CDR3 protein: CASSIAARAERNQPQHF. The CDR3 DNA sequence: TGTGCCAGTAGTATAGCCGCCCGCGCCGAGAGAAATCAGCCCCAGCATTTT.

This clone was seen a single time. V gene TRBV27 combines with J gene TRBJ1-1, with 7 bases fitting TRBD1. This CDR3 region has 16 residues. Germline V CDR1 and CDR2: MNHEY, SMNVEV (reference sequence). J was trimmed by 1 base and V by 7 bases; bases with no gene match: 12. DNA of the CDR3: TGTGCCAGCACCAATCTAGGGGGGACAGCGAACACTGAAGCTTTCTTT. This translates into CASTNLGGTANTEAFF.

The rearrangement links TRBV30 to TRBJ2-7, with TRBD2 identical over 14 bases. The germline gives CDR1 GTSNPN, CDR2 SVGIG (reference sequence). The V and J ends lost 3 bases and 5 bases, in that order; junction bases with no gene match: 6. CDR3 length equals 15 residues. CDR3 DNA sequence: TGTGCCTGGAGGCGACTAGCGGGGGGGCCCCACGAGCAGTACTTC. This gives the protein CAWRRLAGGPHEQYF.

Only one count was recorded for this clone. The rearrangement joins TRBV25-1 to TRBJ2-7; maybe TRBD1 (5 bases). The CDR3 consists of 16 residues. Germline V lookup: CDR1 MGHDK, CDR2 SYGVNS. V was cut by 0 bases and J by 2 bases, with 14 bases left in between. The CDR3 loop is CASSEYKGYRPYEQYF. In DNA form, the CDR3 reads TGTGCCAGCAGTGAATATAAAGGGTACAGGCCCTACGAGCAGTACTTC.

This clone was seen more than once but under ten times. The chain has TRBV20-1 and TRBJ2-3; TRBD2 aligns across 7 bases. Germline V gives CDR1 DFQATT, CDR2 SNEGSKA (reference sequence). V gave up 3 bases and J gave up 8 bases; unmatched junction bases: 2. The CDR3 spans 11 residues. The CDR3 spells CSASGEGTQYF. CDR3 nucleotide sequence: TGCAGTGCTAGCGGGGAGGGTACGCAGTATTTT.

The gene calls are TRBV7-9 and TRBJ2-4; 11 bases line up with TRBD1. Germline assignment: CDR1 SEHNR and CDR2 FQNEAQ (reference sequence). This CDR3 has 17 amino acids. Unmatched junction bases numbered 4, after V lost 1 base and J lost 2 bases. CDR3 nucleotides: TGTGCCAGCAGCTTAGGGGTGGACAGGGGGCCCAAAAACATTCAGTACTTC. The encoded protein is CASSLGVDRGPKNIQYF. The full variable domain, its missing parts supplied by reference TRBV7-9 and TRBJ2-4, is DTGVSQNPRHKITKRGQNVTFRCDPISEHNRLYWYRQTLGQGPEFLTYFQNEAQLEKSRLLSDRFSAERPKGSFSTLEIQRTEQGDSAMYLCASSLGVDRGPKNIQYFGAGTRLSVL.

V usage is TRBV19 and J usage is TRBJ1-5; 9 bases are a match to TRBD1. The CDR3 loop spans 15 amino acids. The J segment lost 7 bases and the V segment lost 5 bases, leaving 9 bases of the junction unmatched. Per the germline V gene, CDR1 is LNHDA and CDR2 is SQIVND (reference sequence). The CDR3 here is CASSWTGVGLQPQHF. As DNA, the CDR3 is TGTGCCAGTAGTTGGACAGGGGTCGGTTTACAGCCCCAGCATTTT.

V is TRBV27 and J is TRBJ1-4; 9 positions match TRBD1. The CDR3 has 15 amino acids. V trimming: 7 bases; J trimming: 7 bases; junction bases outside the gene matches: 10. Germline V gene lookup returns CDR1 MNHEY and CDR2 SMNVEV (reference sequence). The CDR3 sequence is CASTKTGQGGEKLFF. In nucleotides, the CDR3 is TGTGCCAGCACCAAAACGGGACAGGGCGGTGAAAAACTGTTTTTT.

V gene TRBV9 combines with J gene TRBJ1-2, with D possibly matching TRBD1 (5 bases). The ends were cut back, 6 bases at V and 2 bases at J, with 14 bases in the middle. From germline, CDR1 is SGDLS and CDR2 YYNGEE. The CDR3 is 14 residues long. The CDR3 DNA sequence: TGTGCCAGCAACCCCTCGGGGGTAAACTATGGCTACACCTTC. Its protein is CASNPSGVNYGYTF.

The gene calls are TRBV11-2 and TRBJ2-1, with 8 bases lining up with TRBD1. The J segment lost 5 bases and the V segment lost 2 bases, leaving 11 bases of the junction unmatched. CDR1 and CDR2 (germline): SGHAT, FQNNGV. This CDR3 contains 17 residues. The CDR3 nucleotides read TGTGCCAGCAGCTTAACAGGGGGGATAACCGTCCACAATGAGCAGTTCTTC. This encodes CASSLTGGITVHNEQFF.

In DNA, the CDR3 is TGTGCCAGCACTGTCAGGGGCGTTCAGCCCCAGCATTTT. Translated: CASTVRGVQPQHF. V and J are TRBV2 and TRBJ1-5; D perhaps matches TRBD1 (6 bases). V was trimmed by 7 bases and J by 6 bases, leaving 13 bases between them. The CDR3 runs 13 residues. Germline V CDR1 and CDR2: SNHLY, FYNNEI.

This clone was counted a single time. The chain employs TRBV10-1 and TRBJ2-3, with TRBD2 identical over 7 bases. The J segment lost 6 bases and the V segment lost 10 bases, leaving 4 bases of the junction unmatched. CDR1 is WNHNN and CDR2 is SYGVQD in the germline V gene (reference sequence). The CDR3 contains 11 residues. The CDR3 reads CATKAGDTQYF. The CDR3 DNA reads TGCGCCACCAAAGCGGGGGATACGCAGTATTTT.